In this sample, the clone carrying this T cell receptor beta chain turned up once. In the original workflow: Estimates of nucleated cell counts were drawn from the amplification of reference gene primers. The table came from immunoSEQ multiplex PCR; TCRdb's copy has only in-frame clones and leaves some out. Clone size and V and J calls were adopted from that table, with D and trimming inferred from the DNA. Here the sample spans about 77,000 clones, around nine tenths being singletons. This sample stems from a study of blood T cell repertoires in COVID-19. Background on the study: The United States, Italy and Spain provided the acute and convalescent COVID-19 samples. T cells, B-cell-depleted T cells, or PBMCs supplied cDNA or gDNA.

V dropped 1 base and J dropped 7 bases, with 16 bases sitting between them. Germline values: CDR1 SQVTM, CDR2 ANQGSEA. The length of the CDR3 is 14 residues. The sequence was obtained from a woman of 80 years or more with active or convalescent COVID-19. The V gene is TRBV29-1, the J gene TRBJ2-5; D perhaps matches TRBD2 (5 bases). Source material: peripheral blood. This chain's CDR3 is CSVEGTEDRGTQYF. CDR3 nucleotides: TGCAGCGTTGAAGGGACGGAGGACCGGGGGACCCAGTACTTC.